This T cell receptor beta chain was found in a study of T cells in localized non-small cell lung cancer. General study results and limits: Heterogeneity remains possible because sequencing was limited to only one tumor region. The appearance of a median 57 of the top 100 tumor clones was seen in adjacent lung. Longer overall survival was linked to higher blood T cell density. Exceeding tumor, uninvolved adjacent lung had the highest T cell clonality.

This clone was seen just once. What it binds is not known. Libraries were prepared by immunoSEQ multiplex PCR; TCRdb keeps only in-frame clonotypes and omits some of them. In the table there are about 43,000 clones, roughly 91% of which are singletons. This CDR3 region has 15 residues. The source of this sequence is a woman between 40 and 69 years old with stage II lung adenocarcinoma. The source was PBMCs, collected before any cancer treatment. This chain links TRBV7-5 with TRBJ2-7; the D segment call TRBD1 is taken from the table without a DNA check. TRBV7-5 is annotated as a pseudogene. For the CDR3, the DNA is TGTGTCAGAAGCCCGGACAGGGGAATCTCCTACGAGCAGTACTTC. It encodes CVRSPDRGISYEQYF.